Listed here are 18 T cell receptor beta chains from one sample, sequenced in a study of blood T cell repertoires in COVID-19. Profiled with immunoSEQ multiplex PCR; TCRdb holds only in-frame clones, not every one. The sample carries over 250,000 clones, 89% recorded once. The specimen sequenced was peripheral blood. The receptors were sampled from a woman aged 55-69 years with acute or convalescent COVID-19.

This clone came up once. V usage is TRBV5-5 and J usage is TRBJ1-1, with 7 positions matching TRBD1. The CDR3 has 16 amino acids. V lost 4 bases, J lost 0 bases, and 9 bases stayed unmatched. Germline CDR1 and CDR2: SGHKS and YYEKEE (reference sequence). This CDR3 is CASSIDRVRVNTEAFF. The CDR3, as DNA: TGTGCCAGCAGCATCGACAGGGTTAGGGTGAACACTGAAGCTTTCTTT. The entire variable domain, with the rest obtained from reference TRBV5-5 and TRBJ1-1, is as follows: DAGVTQSPTHLIKTRGQQVTLRCSPISGHKSVSWYQQVLGQGPQFIFQYYEKEERGRGNFPDRFSARQFPNYSSELNVNALLLGDSALYLCASSIDRVRVNTEAFFGQGTRLTVV.

This chain uses TRBV3-1 (or the pseudogene TRBV3-2) with TRBJ2-1; D is undetermined. The germline gives CDR1 LGHDT, CDR2 YNNKEL (reference sequence). This CDR3 contains 19 residues. V was shortened by 1 base and J by 0 bases, with 19 bases between the two germline ends. CDR3 DNA: TGTGCCAGCAGCCAAGTTGATGCTGGGCCTGCTCGCTCCTACAATGAGCAGTTCTTC. This gives the protein CASSQVDAGPARSYNEQFF.

The chain recombines TRBV25-1 with TRBJ2-7; 12 nucleotides match TRBD2. Trimming took 6 bases from V and 0 from J; bases not matched to a gene: 3. In germline, CDR1 is MGHDK, CDR2 SYGVNS. The CDR3 consists of 15 residues. The CDR3 here is CASRATSGSSYEQYF. The CDR3 nucleotides are TGTGCCAGCAGGGCGACTAGCGGGAGCTCCTACGAGCAGTACTTC.

J is TRBJ2-5 and V is TRBV7-3; 7 bases agree with TRBD2. With 5 bases clipped from V and 5 bases from J, the junction kept 5 bases outside the gene matches. The CDR3 has 13 amino acids. Germline V gene lookup returns CDR1 SGHTA and CDR2 FQGTGA. The CDR3 DNA reads as TGTGCCAGCAGCAAACCCGGGGGGGAGACCCAGTACTTC. Translating it yields CASSKPGGETQYF.

The rearrangement joins TRBV7-2 to TRBJ2-4, with a tentative D call TRBD1 (6 bases). The germline V gene has CDR1 SGHTA and CDR2 FQGNSA. The CDR3 is made up of 15 amino acids. The ends were cut back, 1 base at V and 1 base at J, with 8 bases in the middle. In DNA form, the CDR3 reads TGTGCCAGCAGCTTAGGAGACAGGGCCAAAAACATTCAGTACTTC. It specifies CASSLGDRAKNIQYF.

The rearrangement uses TRBV7-2 and TRBJ1-6; 7 bases agree with TRBD1. The V gene end was trimmed by 5 bases and the J gene end by 4 bases; junction bases not matched to a gene: 8. Germline CDR1 is SGHTA and CDR2 is FQGNSA. The CDR3 sequence is 16 residues long. CDR3: CASSLRTGGYNSPLHF. The CDR3 DNA is TGTGCCAGCAGCCTAAGGACAGGAGGGTATAATTCACCCCTCCACTTT.

CDR3 loop: CASSLAKGGERGRETQYF. For the CDR3, the DNA is TGTGCCAGCAGCTTAGCGAAAGGCGGGGAGCGAGGAAGGGAGACCCAGTACTTC. The chain recombines TRBV7-2 with TRBJ2-5; D possibly corresponds to TRBD2 (6 bases). The length of the CDR3 is 18 residues. V lost 0 bases and J lost 5, with 22 bases in between. CDR1 is SGHTA, CDR2 FQGNSA, per germline.

The chain links TRBV6-5 to TRBJ2-5, with D possibly being TRBD1 (5 bases). Per the germline V gene, CDR1 is MNHEY and CDR2 is SVGAGI. The CDR3 has 14 residues. Trimming took off 2 bases at V and 5 bases at J, with 12 bases between the two ends. CDR3 in amino acids: CASSYLQPGETQYF. The CDR3 DNA reads TGTGCCAGCAGTTACCTACAGCCAGGGGAGACCCAGTACTTC.

The chain combines TRBV7-3 with TRBJ1-6; tentatively, D is TRBD1 (6 bases). Trimming took 4 bases from V and 8 from J, leaving 9 bases between them. The CDR3 covers 13 residues. In germline, CDR1 is SGHTA, CDR2 FQGTGA. The CDR3: CASSSYRDSPLHF. The CDR3 nucleotides read TGTGCCAGCAGCTCCTACAGGGATTCACCCCTCCACTTT.

V usage is TRBV25-1 and J usage is TRBJ1-5; TRBD1 agrees at 7 bases. The CDR3 is 16 residues long. V lost 4 bases and J lost 1; bases outside the gene matches: 7. The germline CDR1 and CDR2 sequences are MGHDK and SYGVNS. In nucleotides, the CDR3 is TGTGCCAGCAGTGGTGGGGACAGTTGGAGCAATCAGCCCCAGCATTTT. Residues: CASSGGDSWSNQPQHF.

The chain couples TRBV15 to TRBJ1-3; tentative D call: TRBD1 (6 bases). Trimming cost V 5 bases and J 0 bases, with 11 bases left between them. The CDR3 has 15 residues. The V gene's germline CDR1 is LNHNV and CDR2 YYDKDF (reference sequence). CDR3 sequence (DNA): TGTGCCACCAGCCTTACAGGGATCTCTGGAAACACCATATATTTT. Residues: CATSLTGISGNTIYF.

The chain combines TRBV7-3 with TRBJ2-7; D gene unclear. Trimming cost V 5 bases and J 6 bases, with 11 bases left between them. This CDR3 has 12 amino acids. Germline CDR1 reads SGHTA; CDR2 reads FQGTGA. The CDR3 loop is CASSLEIGEQYF. In DNA, the CDR3 is TGTGCCAGCAGCCTTGAAATCGGCGAGCAGTACTTC. The complete variable domain, with remaining parts taken from reference TRBV7-3 and TRBJ2-7, reads GAGVSQTPSNKVTEKGKYVELRCDPISGHTALYWYRQSLGQGPEFLIYFQGTGAADDSGLPNDRFFAVRPEGSVSTLKIQRTERGDSAVYLCASSLEIGEQYFGPGTRLTVT.

The chain is built from TRBV10-3 and TRBJ2-1; 11 nucleotides agree with TRBD2. After removal of 0 bases from V and 9 bases from J, the junction contained 13 bases not matched to a gene. The length of the CDR3 is 18 residues. Germline V gives CDR1 ENHRY, CDR2 SYGVKD. For the CDR3, the DNA is TGTGCCATCAGTGAGTCGACTCGGTCTAGCGGGAGGTCCGGTGAGCAGTTCTTC. It translates to CAISESTRSSGRSGEQFF.

The table lists this clone with a count of one. The rearrangement joins TRBV29-1 to TRBJ1-2, with D uncertain. Germline values: CDR1 SQVTM, CDR2 ANQGSEA. CDR3 size: 12 residues. The V gene lost 5 bases and the J gene lost 0 bases, with 7 bases spanning the gap. The CDR3 sequence is CSVQFSNYGYTF. The CDR3 nucleotides read TGCAGCGTTCAGTTCTCTAACTATGGCTACACCTTC.

This chain uses TRBV6-5 with TRBJ1-5; 7 bases line up with TRBD1. Trimming removed 7 bases from V and 11 bases from J; junction bases left unmatched: 14. Germline assignment: CDR1 MNHEY and CDR2 SVGAGI. The CDR3 consists of 14 residues. DNA for the CDR3: TGTGCCAGCATGGAGGGGACAGAATCAGCGTCCCAGCATTTT. It yields the protein CASMEGTESASQHF.

The CDR3 DNA reads TGTGCCAGCAGCTTGTCGGGGACAGGGCAGGAGACCCAGTACTTC. Translated: CASSLSGTGQETQYF. This rearrangement joins TRBV5-8 to TRBJ2-5; TRBD1 matches 9 bases. The germline V gene has CDR1 SGHTS and CDR2 YDEGEE. The CDR3 has 15 residues. V trimming: 1 base; J trimming: 5 bases; junction bases outside the gene matches: 6.

This chain joins TRBV19 and TRBJ1-5, with TRBD1 identical over 7 bases. V shed 2 bases, J shed 5 bases, and the junction held 3 bases outside the gene matches. Germline CDR1 LNHDA, CDR2 SQIVND (reference sequence). This CDR3 has 14 amino acids. The CDR3: CASSITGADQPQHF. The CDR3 DNA sequence: TGTGCCAGTAGTATAACAGGGGCAGATCAGCCCCAGCATTTT.

The rearrangement uses TRBV3-1 (or the pseudogene TRBV3-2) and TRBJ1-1; TRBD1 is a possible D gene (6 bases). V lost 10 bases, J lost 7 bases, and 16 bases lay in between. The CDR3 is 12 amino acids. Germline V gene lookup returns CDR1 LGHDT and CDR2 YNNKEL (reference sequence). The CDR3: CATVDRNGEAFF. The CDR3 bases are TGTGCCACCGTCGACAGGAATGGTGAAGCTTTCTTT.